This T cell receptor (beta chain) was found in a study of blood T cell repertoires in COVID-19. Looking at the study overall: Collection of acute and convalescent COVID-19 samples took place in the United States, Italy and Spain. Sources were T cells, B-cell-depleted T cells, or PBMCs; the material itself was cDNA or gDNA.

Per the original methods: Estimation of nucleated cell counts was performed using reference gene primer amplification. The assay was immunoSEQ multiplex PCR, and TCRdb's table has in-frame clones only and misses some. The V and J calls and clone size were taken over from that table, and D and trimming were inferred from the DNA. The data show around 71,000 clones, about four fifths seen once. Deletions cut 0 bases from V and 0 bases from J, with 8 bases between. The CDR3 has 15 residues. The germline CDR1 and CDR2 sequences are MNHEY and SVGEGT. The clonotype comes from a woman aged 80 or over with active or convalescent COVID-19. The genes are TRBV6-2 or TRBV6-3 and TRBJ2-5, with D possibly being TRBD2 (5 bases). Sequenced material: peripheral blood. Written as DNA, the CDR3 is TGTGCCAGCAGTTACTCGGAGAGGGACCAAGAGACCCAGTACTTC. It specifies CASSYSERDQETQYF.